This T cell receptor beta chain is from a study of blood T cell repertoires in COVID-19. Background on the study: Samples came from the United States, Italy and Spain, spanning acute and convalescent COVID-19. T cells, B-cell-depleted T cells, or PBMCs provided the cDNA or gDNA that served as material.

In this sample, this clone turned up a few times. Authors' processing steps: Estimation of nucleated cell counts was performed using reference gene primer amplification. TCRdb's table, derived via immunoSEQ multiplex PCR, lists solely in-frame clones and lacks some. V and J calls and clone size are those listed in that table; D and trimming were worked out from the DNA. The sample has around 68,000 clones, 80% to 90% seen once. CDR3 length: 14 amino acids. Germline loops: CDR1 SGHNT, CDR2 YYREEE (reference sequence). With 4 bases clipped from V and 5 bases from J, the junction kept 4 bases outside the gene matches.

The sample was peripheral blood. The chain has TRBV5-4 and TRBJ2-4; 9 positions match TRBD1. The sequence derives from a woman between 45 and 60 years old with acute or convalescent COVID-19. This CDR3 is CASSVGQGENIQYF. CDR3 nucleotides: TGTGCCAGCAGCGTGGGACAGGGAGAAAACATTCAGTACTTC.